This T cell receptor (beta chain) was recovered during a study of blood T cell repertoires in COVID-19. Study-level information: Whether acute or convalescent, the COVID-19 samples came from the United States, Italy and Spain. Sample material is recorded as cDNA or gDNA derived from T cells, B-cell-depleted T cells, or PBMCs.

The authors' processing: Nucleated cell counts were estimated from reference gene primer amplification. Data came from immunoSEQ multiplex PCR; TCRdb stores just in-frame clones and leaves some out. Clone size and the V and J calls come from that table; the DNA yielded D and trimming. Of roughly 380,000 clones in the sample, less than 85% were seen once. This TCR came from a woman under 30 with acute or convalescent COVID-19. Material: peripheral blood.

The CDR3 protein is CASSEFLAVWGNQPQHF. The CDR3 DNA reads as TGTGCCAGCAGTGAATTTTTGGCGGTCTGGGGCAATCAGCCCCAGCATTTT. This chain uses TRBV6-1 with TRBJ1-5; D not certain. Between the trimmed V and J ends, which lost 2 bases and 2 bases, there was a span of 16 bases. This CDR3 has 17 amino acids. Per the germline V gene, CDR1 is MNHNS and CDR2 is SASEGT.